What follows are 6 T cell receptor beta chains derived from one specimen sequenced in a study of shared clonotypes between healthy human individuals. TCRdb keeps only in-frame clones here, not all; method: immunoSEQ multiplex PCR. The sample has hundreds of thousands of clones; roughly 70% are singletons. The source material was memory CD4+ T cells sorted from blood. The subset: CD45RA-negative fraction. The receptor set was obtained from a woman in her thirties in good health.

A word on this clone: Other DNA sequences within the sample encode an identical CDR3. This chain connects TRBV28 to TRBJ1-5; D gene uncertain. V was cut by 3 bases and J by 5 bases, with 11 bases left in between. The germline gives CDR1 MDHEN, CDR2 SYDVKM. CDR3 length equals 14 residues. In nucleotides, the CDR3 is TGTGCCAGCAGTTTGGGTGGGTCCTATCAGCCCCAGCATTTT. Translated: CASSLGGSYQPQHF.

The chain links TRBV5-1 to TRBJ2-4, with TRBD1 identical over 8 bases. CDR1 is SGHRS and CDR2 is YFSETQ in the germline V gene. The CDR3 loop spans 14 amino acids. The trim removed 4 bases at V and 5 bases at J, leaving 5 bases unmatched. The CDR3 spells CASSLRQGQNIQYF. The CDR3 nucleotides read TGCGCCAGCAGCCTCCGACAGGGGCAAAACATTCAGTACTTC.

This chain links TRBV7-6 with TRBJ2-7; 7 nucleotides line up with TRBD1. The CDR3 contains 15 residues. CDR1 and CDR2 (germline): SGHVS, FNYEAQ. The V gene end was trimmed by 4 bases and the J gene end by 0 bases; junction bases not matched to a gene: 6. The CDR3 loop reads CASSSRQGSSYEQYF. DNA for the CDR3: TGTGCCAGCAGCTCCAGACAGGGATCCTCCTACGAGCAGTACTTC. Drawing the rest from reference TRBV7-6 and TRBJ2-7, the complete variable domain is GAGVSQSPRYKVTKRGQDVALRCDPISGHVSLYWYRQALGQGPEFLTYFNYEAQQDKSGLPNDRFSAERPEGSISTLTIQRTEQRDSAMYRCASSSRQGSSYEQYFGPGTRLTVT.

The V and J genes are TRBV5-1 and TRBJ1-5; possibly TRBD1 for D (5 bases). Per the germline V gene, CDR1 is SGHRS and CDR2 is YFSETQ. CDR3 size: 15 residues. V shed 2 bases and J shed 2 bases, with 11 bases lying between them. The CDR3 loop reads CASSLGVVGNQPQHF. The CDR3 nucleotides are TGCGCCAGCAGCTTAGGGGTTGTCGGCAATCAGCCCCAGCATTTT.

The chain has TRBV6-6 and TRBJ1-5; D not certain. The CDR3 has 16 residues. Looked up from germline, CDR1 is MNHNY and CDR2 is SVGAGI (reference sequence). Trimming left V 5 bases short and J 0 bases short, with 14 bases between. The CDR3 loop is CASSTQSPSSNQPQHF. DNA for the CDR3: TGTGCCAGCAGTACCCAGTCCCCGTCTAGCAATCAGCCCCAGCATTTT.

This chain links TRBV7-8 with TRBJ1-5, with D tentatively TRBD1 (5 bases). V dropped 7 bases and J dropped 4 bases, with 14 bases sitting between them. The CDR3 covers 14 residues. Per germline, CDR1 SGHVS and CDR2 FQNEAQ. CDR3 residues: CASTQRDGNQPQHF. The CDR3 coding sequence is TGTGCCAGCACGCAGAGGGACGGGAATCAGCCCCAGCATTTT. Variable domain in full (rest from reference TRBV7-8 and TRBJ1-5): GAGVSQSPRYKVAKRGQDVALRCDPISGHVSLFWYQQALGQGPEFLTYFQNEAQLDKSGLPSDRFFAERPEGSVSTLKIQRTQQEDSAVYLCASTQRDGNQPQHFGDGTRLSIL.